The source of this T cell receptor beta chain is a study of T-cell memory formation after mild COVID-19. Per the germline V gene, CDR1 is SGDLS and CDR2 is YYNGEE. This CDR3 has 16 residues. The V segment lost 3 bases and the J segment 2 bases; nucleotides outside the gene matches: 4. Each CDR3 protein is one row after TCRdb ran MiXCR on the 5' RACE reads. The sample includes 350,000 to 400,000 distinct CDR3 sequences, 20% to 25% of them seen just once. The sequencing input was PBMCs or a T cell subset sorted from them (not recorded which). The source is an adult woman who had mild COVID-19 (a few samples of this study predate the infection). Cell type and time point are not known. V gene TRBV9 combines with J gene TRBJ2-3, with 12 bases identical to TRBD2. CDR3 protein: CASSGGLAGTTDTQYF. In DNA form, the CDR3 reads TGTGCCAGCAGCGGAGGACTAGCGGGGACCACAGATACGCAGTATTTT.